A selection of T cell receptor beta chains follows, all from one sample in a study of tumor-infiltrating lymphocytes in primary liver carcinoma. From the multiplex PCR reads, TCRdb called clonotypes with MiXCR, one entry per CDR3 protein. The table lists some 180,000 distinct CDR3 sequences, 70% to 90% of them singletons. Sequenced material: tumor tissue from primary liver carcinoma. The source of these receptors is a man aged 35 to 55 with primary liver carcinoma and hepatitis B virus infection. CDR3s include the opening cysteine and the closing phenylalanine or tryptophan. Each record gives: V gene, J gene, clone size, D gene, CDR3 DNA, CDR3 protein. D genes are given only for firm matches. Expanded clones get a size class; other rows say once, few or many, or leave the size out.

v_gene: TRBV11-1
j_gene: TRBJ2-3
abundance: .
d_gene: .
CDR3nt: TGTACCAGCAGCTCTGGGGGAAGCTCTGTTGGAGCCTACACAGATACGCAGTATTTT
CDR3aa: CTSSSGGSSVGAYTDTQYF

v_gene: TRBV12-3/TRBV12-4
j_gene: TRBJ1-4
abundance: .
d_gene: .
CDR3nt: TGTGCCAGCAGTTTAGTGAGGACAGAAAAACTGTTTTTT
CDR3aa: CASSLVRTEKLFF

v_gene: TRBV20-1
j_gene: TRBJ2-3
abundance: once
d_gene: TRBD2
CDR3nt: TGCAGTGCTAGAGTCCCTAGCGGGAGGGCAGATACGCAGTATTTT
CDR3aa: CSARVPSGRADTQYF

v_gene: TRBV5-1
j_gene: TRBJ1-4
abundance: once
d_gene: .
CDR3nt: TGCGCCAGCAGCTCAAATGGCCGACCGAATGAAAAACTGTTTTTT
CDR3aa: CASSSNGRPNEKLFF

v_gene: TRBV5-4
j_gene: TRBJ2-3
abundance: .
d_gene: .
CDR3nt: TGTGCCATCAGCTCACCGCCGGAACTAGCAGGAGGCGCAGATACGCAGTATTTT
CDR3aa: CAISSPPELAGGADTQYF

v_gene: TRBV6-1
j_gene: TRBJ1-4
abundance: .
d_gene: TRBD1
CDR3nt: TGTGCCGCCAGTGTGGACAGGGAGAATGAAAAACTGTTTTTT
CDR3aa: CAASVDRENEKLFF

v_gene: TRBV12-3/TRBV12-4
j_gene: TRBJ2-1
abundance: few
d_gene: TRBD2
CDR3nt: TGTGCCAGCAGTTTAGAGGGCCGGGGGGGCAATGAACAGTTATTC
CDR3aa: CASSLEGRGGNEQLF

v_gene: TRBV28
j_gene: TRBJ2-1
abundance: .
d_gene: TRBD2
CDR3nt: TGTGCCAGTAGATATAGCGGGAGCTCCTACAATGAGCAGTTCTTC
CDR3aa: CASRYSGSSYNEQFF

v_gene: TRBV12-5
j_gene: TRBJ2-7
abundance: once
d_gene: .
CDR3nt: TGTGCTAGTGGTTTGGTATGGCAACTCAAATACGAACAGTACTTC
CDR3aa: CASGLVWQLKYEQYF

v_gene: TRBV29-1
j_gene: TRBJ2-1
abundance: .
d_gene: .
CDR3nt: TGCAGTGTTTTAATCCCATCCTGTGAGCAGTTCTTC
CDR3aa: CSVLIPSCEQFF

v_gene: TRBV29-1
j_gene: TRBJ2-1
abundance: .
d_gene: .
CDR3nt: TGTAGCGTTATAAGTATTCTTAATGAGCAGCTCTTC
CDR3aa: CSVISILNEQLF

v_gene: TRBV7-2
j_gene: TRBJ2-3
abundance: .
d_gene: .
CDR3nt: TGTGCCAACAGCTTAAAAACAGATACGCAGTATTTT
CDR3aa: CANSLKTDTQYF

v_gene: TRBV12-3/TRBV12-4
j_gene: TRBJ2-2
abundance: once
d_gene: TRBD1
CDR3nt: TGTGCCAGCAGCCACGACAGGGGGGGCACAGGGGACCTGTTTTTT
CDR3aa: CASSHDRGGTGDLFF

v_gene: TRBV6-2/TRBV6-3
j_gene: TRBJ2-7
abundance: .
d_gene: TRBD1
CDR3nt: TGTGCCAACGGCCTCCGGGACAGGGCCCACGAGCAGTATTTC
CDR3aa: CANGLRDRAHEQYF

v_gene: TRBV29-1
j_gene: TRBJ1-5
abundance: once
d_gene: .
CDR3nt: TGCAGCACCGCGGACAGCGATCAGCCCCAGCATTTT
CDR3aa: CSTADSDQPQHF

v_gene: TRBV11-3
j_gene: TRBJ2-1
abundance: once
d_gene: .
CDR3nt: TGTGCAAGCAACCCTCTCTTTGCTGAGAGCAATGAGCAGTTCTTC
CDR3aa: CASNPLFAESNEQFF

v_gene: TRBV4-3
j_gene: TRBJ2-1
abundance: .
d_gene: TRBD2
CDR3nt: TGTACCAGCAGCCAAGCAGGGGCTAGCGGGAGGTATAATGAGCAGTTCTTC
CDR3aa: CTSSQAGASGRYNEQFF

v_gene: TRBV4-3
j_gene: TRBJ2-1
abundance: .
d_gene: .
CDR3nt: TGCGCCAGCAGCCAACATCCCTATTCAGAATACAATGAGCGGTTCTTC
CDR3aa: CASSQHPYSEYNERFF

v_gene: TRBV29-1
j_gene: TRBJ2-7
abundance: .
d_gene: TRBD2
CDR3nt: TGCAGGGTCGAAGATGGTCTAGCGGGGTCCTACGAGCAGTACTTC
CDR3aa: CRVEDGLAGSYEQYF

v_gene: TRBV25-1
j_gene: TRBJ2-5
abundance: .
d_gene: .
CDR3nt: TGTGCCAGCAGCCTAAACTCAGAGAGCCAGTACTTC
CDR3aa: CASSLNSESQYF

v_gene: TRBV19
j_gene: TRBJ2-1
abundance: .
d_gene: .
CDR3nt: TGTGCCAGTAGTATAGATTTCAGAGTAAGCTCCTACAATGAGCAGTTCTTC
CDR3aa: CASSIDFRVSSYNEQFF

v_gene: TRBV5-4
j_gene: TRBJ2-3
abundance: .
d_gene: TRBD1
CDR3nt: TGTGCCAGCAGCCTTCTCCAGGGGGATGGAGATACGCAGTATTTT
CDR3aa: CASSLLQGDGDTQYF

v_gene: TRBV30
j_gene: TRBJ2-7
abundance: once
d_gene: .
CDR3nt: TGTGCCTGGAGTTCCCGAATGACAGGCATGGCCGGGCAGTACTTC
CDR3aa: CAWSSRMTGMAGQYF

v_gene: TRBV6-1
j_gene: TRBJ1-4
abundance: few
d_gene: .
CDR3nt: TGTGCCAGTAGTGGAGCGGGTCTGGCAACTAATGGAAAACTGTTTTTT
CDR3aa: CASSGAGLATNGKLFF

v_gene: TRBV28
j_gene: TRBJ1-2
abundance: .
d_gene: TRBD1
CDR3nt: TGTGCCGGCAGTTCCGGACAGGGGGCTAGGTATGCCTACAACTTC
CDR3aa: CAGSSGQGARYAYNF

v_gene: TRBV11-2
j_gene: TRBJ2-7
abundance: few
d_gene: .
CDR3nt: TGTGCTGGTAGCTCCGGACGGCTTTACGCGCGCGAGCAGTACTTC
CDR3aa: CAGSSGRLYAREQYF

v_gene: TRBV7-9
j_gene: TRBJ1-1
abundance: .
d_gene: .
CDR3nt: TGTGCCAGCAGCTTAGGCCGACTCCGTCCGGGACCGAACACTGAAGCTATCTTT
CDR3aa: CASSLGRLRPGPNTEAIF

v_gene: TRBV6-5
j_gene: TRBJ2-3
abundance: .
d_gene: .
CDR3nt: TGTGCCAACGGGCCCCCCCCCGTTTTT
CDR3aa: CANGPPPVF

v_gene: TRBV29-1
j_gene: TRBJ2-7
abundance: .
d_gene: .
CDR3nt: TGCAGCGTTGCAGGGGCTAGAGAGCACTACTTC
CDR3aa: CSVAGAREHYF

v_gene: TRBV24-1
j_gene: TRBJ2-7
abundance: .
d_gene: .
CDR3nt: TGTGACACCAGTGAAACTTTAGCGGAGCCCTACGAGCAGTACTTC
CDR3aa: CDTSETLAEPYEQYF

v_gene: TRBV6-1
j_gene: TRBJ1-6
abundance: .
d_gene: .
CDR3nt: TGTACCTCCAGGGAGGTTACTTCACCGCTCCACTTT
CDR3aa: CTSREVTSPLHF

v_gene: TRBV5-1
j_gene: TRBJ2-3
abundance: .
d_gene: .
CDR3nt: TGCGCCAGAAGAATTCAGGAGTGCACAGATACGCAGTATTTT
CDR3aa: CARRIQECTDTQYF

v_gene: TRBV29-1
j_gene: TRBJ2-3
abundance: .
d_gene: .
CDR3nt: TGCAGCGTTGATTCGGGAGCAGATACGCAGTACTTT
CDR3aa: CSVDSGADTQYF

v_gene: TRBV5-5
j_gene: TRBJ2-1
abundance: .
d_gene: .
CDR3nt: TGTGTCAACAGCTTAAGCGGGTCTTACTATGAGCAGTTCTTC
CDR3aa: CVNSLSGSYYEQFF

v_gene: TRBV14
j_gene: TRBJ2-5
abundance: .
d_gene: .
CDR3nt: TGTGCGAGCAGCCAACATCGGGACTCTCGGCCAGAGACCCAGCACTTC
CDR3aa: CASSQHRDSRPETQHF

v_gene: TRBV11-2
j_gene: TRBJ2-3
abundance: .
d_gene: .
CDR3nt: TGTGCCAGCAGCGATGGCAGGAGATTTACAGATACGCAATATTTT
CDR3aa: CASSDGRRFTDTQYF

v_gene: TRBV6-5
j_gene: TRBJ2-1
abundance: few
d_gene: TRBD2
CDR3nt: TGTGCCAGCAGACTACCTGGACTAGCGGGGTTCTACAATGAGCAGTTCTTC
CDR3aa: CASRLPGLAGFYNEQFF

v_gene: TRBV30
j_gene: TRBJ1-1
abundance: .
d_gene: .
CDR3nt: TGTGCCTGGAGTGTGGGTTGGGACACTGATGCTTTGTTT
CDR3aa: CAWSVGWDTDALF

v_gene: TRBV4-1
j_gene: TRBJ2-5
abundance: once
d_gene: TRBD2
CDR3nt: TGCGTCAGCAGCCATCTAAACCTAGCGGTAGGGTGTGAGACCCAGTACTTC
CDR3aa: CVSSHLNLAVGCETQYF

v_gene: TRBV11-1
j_gene: TRBJ2-5
abundance: .
d_gene: TRBD1
CDR3nt: TGTGCCAGCAGTGGACAGGTGGAGGTGGAGACCCAGTACTTC
CDR3aa: CASSGQVEVETQYF

v_gene: TRBV5-4
j_gene: TRBJ1-2
abundance: many
d_gene: TRBD1
CDR3nt: TGTGCCAGCAGCACCCCGGGACAGGGGGATTTTAACTATGGCTACACCTTC
CDR3aa: CASSTPGQGDFNYGYTF

v_gene: TRBV28
j_gene: TRBJ2-1
abundance: few
d_gene: .
CDR3nt: TGTGCCAACAGCTCTTACAATGAGCAGTTCTTC
CDR3aa: CANSSYNEQFF

v_gene: TRBV6-1
j_gene: TRBJ2-7
abundance: .
d_gene: .
CDR3nt: TGTGCCAGCAGTGAAAACGTCGGGAGTACCTACGATCAGTACTTC
CDR3aa: CASSENVGSTYDQYF

v_gene: TRBV14
j_gene: TRBJ1-1
abundance: .
d_gene: .
CDR3nt: TGTGCCGGCAGCCTTGTCCCCGTGGTTTCTGAGGGGATGAACACTGAAGCTTTCTTT
CDR3aa: CAGSLVPVVSEGMNTEAFF

v_gene: TRBV6-5
j_gene: TRBJ1-3
abundance: .
d_gene: .
CDR3nt: TGTGCCAGCAGGCCCAAAGTCTCTGGAAACATCACATATTTT
CDR3aa: CASRPKVSGNITYF

v_gene: TRBV4-3
j_gene: TRBJ1-2
abundance: .
d_gene: TRBD1
CDR3nt: TGCGCCAGCAGCCAAGAAGAGGGGGCAAGTGGATACTCCTTC
CDR3aa: CASSQEEGASGYSF

v_gene: TRBV6-2/TRBV6-3
j_gene: TRBJ2-2
abundance: .
d_gene: TRBD1
CDR3nt: TGTGCCAGCAGTCCACGGGACAGGGTAACGACCGGGGGGCTGTATTTT
CDR3aa: CASSPRDRVTTGGLYF

v_gene: TRBV29-1
j_gene: TRBJ2-7
abundance: once
d_gene: TRBD1
CDR3nt: TGCATCGTTTCGAGGACAGGACCCTACGAGCAGTACTTC
CDR3aa: CIVSRTGPYEQYF

v_gene: TRBV9
j_gene: TRBJ2-1
abundance: .
d_gene: .
CDR3nt: TGTGCCAGCAGCGTAGGCGAGTACAATGAGCAGTTCTTC
CDR3aa: CASSVGEYNEQFF

v_gene: TRBV5-1
j_gene: TRBJ1-1
abundance: .
d_gene: .
CDR3nt: TGCGCCAGCAGCGAATTAGGGCTTACGAACACTGAAGCTTTCTTT
CDR3aa: CASSELGLTNTEAFF

v_gene: TRBV28
j_gene: TRBJ1-3
abundance: .
d_gene: .
CDR3nt: TGTGCCAACAGTTTAATCTCTGGCAAGACATCTGGAAACACCATATATTTT
CDR3aa: CANSLISGKTSGNTIYF

v_gene: TRBV5-1
j_gene: TRBJ2-1
abundance: once
d_gene: .
CDR3nt: TGCGCCAGCAGCTATTCCGGGACGGGTTTAGGACGGAATGAGCAGATCTTC
CDR3aa: CASSYSGTGLGRNEQIF

v_gene: TRBV11-1
j_gene: TRBJ2-3
abundance: .
d_gene: .
CDR3nt: TGCACCAGCAGATCTGGGGGAAGCTCTGTTGGACCCCGCACAGATACTCAGTATTTT
CDR3aa: CTSRSGGSSVGPRTDTQYF